This T cell receptor (beta chain) originates from a study of shared clonotypes between healthy human individuals. Each donor was a Caucasian adult residing in Nashville, Tennessee. Germline trimming cut 5 bases from V and 6 bases from J; bases unmatched to any gene: 14. CDR1 is SGHVS, CDR2 FQNEAQ, per germline. The CDR3 loop spans 17 amino acids. Unsorted PBMC DNA was sequenced on ten immunoSEQ deep assay plates. Original processing notes: ImmunoSEQ output lacked quality scores and full-length reads, limiting matched filtering. Data came from immunoSEQ multiplex PCR; TCRdb stores just in-frame clones and leaves some out. From that table come the V and J calls and clone size; the DNA was used to work out D and trimming. The sample carries around 450,000 clones, about 76% recorded once.

The source material was PBMCs. This chain links TRBV7-8 with TRBJ2-1, with TRBD2 matching over 9 bases. The sequence was collected from a woman in her 40s in good health. Some clones in this sample may be carry-over from other donors' samples. In nucleotides, the CDR3 is TGTGCCAGCAGCCTGAGCGGGAGGTCCGTAGAGTTCAATGAGCAGTTCTTC. Translating gives CASSLSGRSVEFNEQFF.